A single T cell receptor (beta chain) is shown here with its context. The target of this receptor is not known. No much larger clonotype is one base removed from it; base qualities were not supplied. The collaborating institutions used their own protocols to collect whole blood in K2EDTA tubes. For TCRbeta analysis, collaborators shipped samples as frozen whole blood, isolated PBMCs, or DNA extracted from either of those sample types. TCRbeta CDR3 regions were amplified from genomic DNA by means of the immunoSEQ Assay, a bias-controlled multiplex PCR. The study's processing was this. Within the assay, amplification of reference gene primers was used to estimate how many nucleated cells each sample contained. Sequence reads were collapsed and filtered to measure the absolute abundance of every unique TCRbeta CDR3 rearrangement. For each sample, productive Simpson clonality was calculated as the square root of Simpson's diversity index across productive rearrangements. Not all clones reach the TCRdb copy of this immuneACCESS table, which keeps in-frame sequences only. Checked studies attribute under half of the gap to unresolved V genes and leave the rest unexplained. The V and J calls and clone size come from that table; D and trimming were worked out from the DNA. The sample table lists about 100,000 clones, roughly 85% of them with a count of one. Roughly a third of the sample goes to the ten largest clones.

The data stem from a study of blood T cell repertoires in COVID-19 (dated by TCRdb to 2020 to 2021). Background for the entire study: Samples from collaborators originated in the United States, Italy and Spain and spanned both the acute and convalescent phases of COVID-19. The repertoires were released in a freely available public database meant as a resource for research on the immune response to SARS-CoV-2. The samples were drawn from the first 160 participants of the ongoing ImmuneRACE study and from over 950 subjects provided by 6 global collaborators. Nearly every sample came with metadata listing a de-identified subject ID, COVID-19 status, age in years and sex. The material from the prospective study consisted of cDNA or gDNA derived from T cells, B-cell-depleted T cells, or PBMCs. Subjects who had been exposed to COVID-19, were actively infected with it, or had recovered from it provided the deeply sampled blood TCRbeta repertoires that made up the dataset. Where HLA class I and class II types were available, the types were taken from metadata supplied by the sample provider, not from assay-based typing.

The study at large found these results: The quantity of clinical and demographic metadata differed by source and by participant and was supplied without curation.

The sample was peripheral blood. The TCR originated in a man between 65 and 80 years old with active or convalescent COVID-19.

The CDR3 protein sequence reads: CASSAGQGRQPQHF. The base sequence is TGTGCCAGCAGTGCCGGACAGGGACGACAGCCCCAGCATTTT. This receptor chain uses TRBV28 and TRBJ1-5; 8 central bases correspond to TRBD1. V and J are trimmed by 5 bases and 7 bases, and the gene matches miss 7 bases of the junction. The CDR3 contains 14 residues, cysteine and phenylalanine counted. Of all the DNA, just the CDR3 is kept, 42 bases in frame from base 1. Per the germline V gene, MDHEN is the CDR1 and SYDVKM is the CDR2.